This TCR beta chain stems from a study of T cell responses to AZD1222 COVID-19 vaccine. Germline assignment: CDR1 SGHTA and CDR2 FQGTGA. J gave up 4 bases and V 0 bases, and 5 bases lay outside the gene matches. The CDR3 extends over 15 amino acids. Here immunoSEQ multiplex PCR was the method, and the copy in TCRdb shows in-frame clones only, minus some. The sample includes roughly 130,000 clones, approximately 85% seen only once; the top ten take roughly 1.7%. Worth noting for this clone: The antigen is undetermined.

Points from the study as a whole: White British ancestry dominated among donors, who included more females, and clonal diversity was possibly underestimated. Only a handful of people who got AZD1222 tested seropositive at baseline. Two AZD1222 administrations were followed by greater Spike-specific TCR breadth and depth. Repertoire collection took place solely once the T cell response had peaked.

Sequences were derived from peripheral blood, sampled on day 0 of AZD1222 vaccination. The receptor was derived from an adult in good health. This chain uses TRBV7-3 with TRBJ1-2, with TRBD1 matching over 7 bases. CDR3 residues: CASSLTRTGLYGYTF. The DNA for the CDR3 is TGTGCCAGCAGCTTAACTCGGACAGGCCTCTATGGCTACACCTTC.